The 15 T cell receptor beta chains reported below all come from one sample, sequenced in a study of response to subunit inactivated influenza vaccine. One entry per CDR3 protein, called by TCRdb with MiXCR from the RT-PCR reads. The sample comprises approximately 500,000 distinct CDR3 sequences, 20% to 25% of which are singletons, and 2.8% rests with the top ten. These data were also reused for a study on T cells expressing NK-cell markers. As that study records: 5'RACE template switching built TCR beta cDNA with unique molecular identifiers.

Sequences were derived from CD4+ T cells sorted from PBMCs, sampled 11 to 12 days after vaccination. These receptors came from a middle-aged man who received an inactivated influenza vaccine.

J is TRBJ2-1 and V is TRBV29-1, with D possibly being TRBD2 (6 bases). CDR1 is SQVTM and CDR2 is ANQGSEA in the germline V gene. V was pared by 8 bases and J by 10 bases, with 12 bases between. This CDR3 is built from 10 residues. The CDR3 sequence: CSSGTSEQFF. Here the CDR3 DNA reads TGCAGCTCCGGGACTTCCGAGCAGTTCTTC.

V and J are TRBV7-8 and TRBJ2-1, with TRBD1 matching over 8 bases. From germline, CDR1 is SGHVS and CDR2 FQNEAQ. CDR3 length: 14 amino acids. V lost 6 bases, J lost 7 bases, and 8 bases stayed unmatched. The CDR3 spells CASRPRTGFNEQFF. DNA for the CDR3: TGTGCCAGCAGACCTCGGACAGGGTTTAATGAGCAGTTCTTC. Drawing the rest from reference TRBV7-8 and TRBJ2-1, the complete variable domain is GAGVSQSPRYKVAKRGQDVALRCDPISGHVSLFWYQQALGQGPEFLTYFQNEAQLDKSGLPSDRFFAERPEGSVSTLKIQRTQQEDSAVYLCASRPRTGFNEQFFGPGTRLTVL.

In its sample, this clonotype was seen a few times. This chain connects TRBV5-6 to TRBJ2-2; 7 nucleotides align to TRBD2. Germline values: CDR1 SGHDT, CDR2 YYEEEE. V lost 7 bases to trimming and J lost 0 bases; unmatched junction nucleotides: 3. This CDR3 spans 14 amino acids. The chain's CDR3 is CASAAGPNTGELFF. DNA for the CDR3: TGTGCCAGCGCAGCGGGACCGAACACCGGGGAGCTGTTTTTT.

This chain uses TRBV7-2 with TRBJ1-6, with TRBD1 identical over 9 bases. The ends lost 3 bases at V and 8 bases at J; junction bases unmatched: 5. Germline CDR1 SGHTA, CDR2 FQGNSA. CDR3 length equals 15 residues. The CDR3 reads CASSLGQGIDSPLHF. The CDR3 bases are TGTGCCAGCAGCTTGGGACAGGGAATCGATTCACCCCTCCACTTT. The entire variable domain, with the rest obtained from reference TRBV7-2 and TRBJ1-6, is as follows: GAGVSQSPSNKVTEKGKDVELRCDPISGHTALYWYRQSLGQGLEFLIYFQGNSAPDKSGLPSDRFSAERTGGSVSTLTIQRTQQEDSAVYLCASSLGQGIDSPLHFGNGTRLTVT.

This clonotype was recorded a few times. This chain joins TRBV5-1 and TRBJ1-4; 9 bases are a match to TRBD1. The germline CDR1 and CDR2 sequences are SGHRS and YFSETQ. The CDR3 has 15 residues. V was pared by 4 bases and J by 10 bases, with 11 bases of the junction left unmatched. The CDR3 loop reads CASSTAGTGNRKLFF. The CDR3 nucleotides read TGCGCCAGCAGCACCGCCGGGACAGGGAATCGAAAACTGTTTTTT.

As to this clonotype: The junction differs from germline at one of its ends, possibly a read error. The chain recombines TRBV18 with TRBJ2-7, with D unresolved. The CDR3 sequence is 15 residues long. Germline V gene sequence: CDR1 KGHSH, CDR2 LQKENI. This CDR3 reads CASSPLQVQSYEQYF. DNA for the CDR3: TGTGCCAGCTCTCCACTCCAGGTACAGTCCTACGAGCAGTACTTC.

This clonotype was seen only a few times. J is TRBJ2-7 and V is TRBV15; D perhaps matches TRBD2 (5 bases). In germline, CDR1 is LNHNV, CDR2 YYDKDF (reference sequence). The CDR3 sequence is 15 residues long. V lost 1 base and J 3 bases, leaving 13 bases between the germline ends. The CDR3 nucleotides are TGTGCCACCAGCAGAGGAGGGAATGGCGGCTACGAGCAGTACTTC. This encodes CATSRGGNGGYEQYF.

This clonotype was observed a handful of times. Written as DNA, the CDR3 is TGTGCCAGCAGCGACTACAGGGGCACCAGGACAGATACGCAGTATTTT. This codes for CASSDYRGTRTDTQYF. This chain links TRBV2 with TRBJ2-3; 7 nucleotides line up with TRBD1. V trimming: 6 bases; J trimming: 3 bases; junction bases outside the gene matches: 12. The germline V gene has CDR1 SNHLY and CDR2 FYNNEI. The length of the CDR3 is 16 residues.

This clonotype was picked up a small number of times. This chain joins TRBV10-3 and TRBJ1-6; D is uncertain. V lost 3 bases and J 6 bases, leaving 12 bases between the germline ends. CDR3 length equals 15 residues. The germline V gene encodes CDR1 ENHRY and CDR2 SYGVKD. In DNA form, the CDR3 reads TGTGCCATCAGTGACCTTGGAAGGAGTAATTCACCCCTCCACTTT. This sequence encodes CAISDLGRSNSPLHF.

This clonotype was picked up a small number of times. This chain uses TRBV6-2 or TRBV6-3 with TRBJ2-3; the D gene is possibly TRBD2 (6 bases). V was pared by 0 bases and J by 1 base, with 11 bases between. Germline CDR1 is MNHEY and CDR2 is SVGEGT. The CDR3 sequence is 16 residues long. Written as DNA, the CDR3 is TGTGCCAGCAGTTACTCTGCTAGCGCGCGCACAGATACGCAGTATTTT. Protein: CASSYSASARTDTQYF.

CDR3 in DNA: TGTGCCACCAGCAGGGCCAGGGACTACGAGCAGTACTTC. Its protein product is CATSRARDYEQYF. The V and J genes are TRBV15 and TRBJ2-7, with D possibly being TRBD1 (5 bases). Germline V gives CDR1 LNHNV, CDR2 YYDKDF (reference sequence). Trimming cost V 3 bases and J 3 bases, with 9 bases left between them. The CDR3 is 13 residues long.

This clonotype has just one count. This sequence joins TRBV6-2 or TRBV6-3 and TRBJ2-7; 9 nucleotides line up with TRBD2. Germline V CDR1 and CDR2: MNHEY, SVGEGT. The CDR3 has 15 amino acids. The trim removed 6 bases at V and 0 bases at J, leaving 6 bases unmatched. CDR3: CASRLAGGNSYEQYF. DNA for the CDR3: TGTGCCAGCAGACTAGCGGGCGGCAACTCCTACGAGCAGTACTTC.

This rearrangement joins TRBV7-9 to TRBJ2-1; 9 nucleotides agree with TRBD2. The germline V gene has CDR1 SEHNR and CDR2 FQNEAQ (reference sequence). The CDR3 contains 17 residues. The ends lost 1 base at V and 4 bases at J; junction bases unmatched: 8. CDR3 region: CASSLVSGGIFYNEQFF. DNA for the CDR3: TGTGCCAGCAGCTTAGTGAGCGGGGGGATCTTTTACAATGAGCAGTTCTTC.

This clonotype has more than one count but fewer than ten. This chain links TRBV7-2 with TRBJ2-2; the D is unclear. The germline V gene encodes CDR1 SGHTA and CDR2 FQGNSA. The CDR3 runs to 14 residues. The germline V and J ends were trimmed by 2 bases and 4 bases, with 8 bases remaining between them. The CDR3 DNA is TGTGCCAGCAGCTTAACGACGTTCACCGGGGAGCTGTTTTTT. Translation: CASSLTTFTGELFF.

The chain links TRBV4-2 to TRBJ2-3; D is possibly TRBD1 or TRBD2 (5 bases each). CDR3 length: 16 amino acids. Germline V gene sequence: CDR1 LGHNA, CDR2 YNFKEQ. Trimming pared 4 bases from V and 2 bases from J, leaving 16 bases between. The CDR3 bases are TGTGCCAGCAGCCCACAGGCTAGCCGTTACACAGATACGCAGTATTTT. Translation gives CASSPQASRYTDTQYF.